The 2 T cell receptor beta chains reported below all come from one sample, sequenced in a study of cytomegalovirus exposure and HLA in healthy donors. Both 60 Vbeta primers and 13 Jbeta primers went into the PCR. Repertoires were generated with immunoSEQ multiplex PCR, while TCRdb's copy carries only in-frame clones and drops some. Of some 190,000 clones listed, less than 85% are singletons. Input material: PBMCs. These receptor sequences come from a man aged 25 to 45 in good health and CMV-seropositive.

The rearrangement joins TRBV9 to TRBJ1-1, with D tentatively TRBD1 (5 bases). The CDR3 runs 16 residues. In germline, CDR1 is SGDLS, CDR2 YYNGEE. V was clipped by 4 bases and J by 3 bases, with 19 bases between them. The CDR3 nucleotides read TGTGCCAGCAGCCCTGGAGGGGTGGGGTTTTACACTGAAGCTTTCTTT. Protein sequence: CASSPGGVGFYTEAFF.

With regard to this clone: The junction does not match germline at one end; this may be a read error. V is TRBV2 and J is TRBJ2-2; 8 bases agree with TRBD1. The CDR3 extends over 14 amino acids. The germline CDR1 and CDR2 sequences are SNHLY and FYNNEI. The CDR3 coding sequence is TGTGCCGGCAGGGGACAGGCGAACACCGGGGAGCTGTTTTTT. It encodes CAGRGQANTGELFF.